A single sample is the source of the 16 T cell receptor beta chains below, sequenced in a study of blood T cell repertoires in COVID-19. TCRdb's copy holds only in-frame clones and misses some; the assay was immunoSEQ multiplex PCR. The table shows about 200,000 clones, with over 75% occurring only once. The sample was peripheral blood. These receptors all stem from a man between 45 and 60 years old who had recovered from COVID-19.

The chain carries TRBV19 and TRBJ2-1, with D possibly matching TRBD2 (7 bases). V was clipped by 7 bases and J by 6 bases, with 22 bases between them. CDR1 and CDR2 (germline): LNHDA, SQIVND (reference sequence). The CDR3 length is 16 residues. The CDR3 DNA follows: TGTGCCAGTAATCAGGGGAGGACTAGGATTTCCAATGAGCAGTTCTTC. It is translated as CASNQGRTRISNEQFF.

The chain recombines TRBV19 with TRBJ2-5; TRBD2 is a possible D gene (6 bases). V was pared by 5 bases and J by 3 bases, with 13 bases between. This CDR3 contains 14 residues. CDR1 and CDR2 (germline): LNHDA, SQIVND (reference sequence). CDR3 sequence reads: CASSPRDFKETQYF. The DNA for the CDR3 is TGTGCCAGTAGTCCCAGGGACTTCAAAGAGACCCAGTACTTC.

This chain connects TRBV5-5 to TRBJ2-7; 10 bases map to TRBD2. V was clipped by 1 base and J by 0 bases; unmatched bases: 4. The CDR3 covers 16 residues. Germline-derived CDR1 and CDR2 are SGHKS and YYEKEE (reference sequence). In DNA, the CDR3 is TGTGCCAGCAGCTTGAGGCTAGCGGGAGTCTCCTACGAGCAGTACTTC. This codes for CASSLRLAGVSYEQYF.

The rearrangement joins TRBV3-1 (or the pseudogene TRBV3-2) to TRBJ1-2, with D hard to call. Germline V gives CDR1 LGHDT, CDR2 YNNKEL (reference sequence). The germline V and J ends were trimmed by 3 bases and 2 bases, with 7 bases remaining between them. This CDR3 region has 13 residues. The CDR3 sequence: CASSQWPNYGYTF. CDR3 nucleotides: TGTGCCAGCAGCCAGTGGCCGAACTATGGCTACACCTTC.

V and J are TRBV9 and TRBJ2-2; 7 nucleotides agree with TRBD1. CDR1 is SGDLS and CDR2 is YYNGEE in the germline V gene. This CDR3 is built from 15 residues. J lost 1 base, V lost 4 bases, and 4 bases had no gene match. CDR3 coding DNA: TGTGCCAGCAGCCTTCGGACAGGGAACACCGGGGAGCTGTTTTTT. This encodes CASSLRTGNTGELFF.

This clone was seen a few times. The CDR3: CASSELVLFGETQYF. The CDR3 DNA reads TGTGCCAGCAGTGAATTAGTACTTTTCGGGGAGACCCAGTACTTC. This chain connects TRBV6-1 to TRBJ2-5; D is unresolved. This CDR3 has 15 residues. The V end was cut by 2 bases, the J end by 5 bases, with 15 bases between. Germline V CDR1 and CDR2: MNHNS, SASEGT.

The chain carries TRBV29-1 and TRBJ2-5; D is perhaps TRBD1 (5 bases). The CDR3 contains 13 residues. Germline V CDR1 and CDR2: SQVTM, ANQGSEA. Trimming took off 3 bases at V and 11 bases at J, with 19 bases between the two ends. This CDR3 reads CSVDHTRDQAQYF. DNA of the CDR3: TGCAGCGTTGACCACACCAGGGATCAGGCTCAGTACTTC.

CDR3 sequence reads: CASSQFRGVAFF. The CDR3 nucleotides read TGTGCCAGCAGCCAGTTCAGGGGGGTGGCTTTCTTT. The chain is built from TRBV3-1 (or the pseudogene TRBV3-2) and TRBJ1-1; 7 nucleotides align to TRBD1. Germline V CDR1 and CDR2: LGHDT, YNNKEL (reference sequence). This CDR3 contains 12 residues. V was pared by 3 bases and J by 11 bases, with 6 bases of the junction left unmatched.

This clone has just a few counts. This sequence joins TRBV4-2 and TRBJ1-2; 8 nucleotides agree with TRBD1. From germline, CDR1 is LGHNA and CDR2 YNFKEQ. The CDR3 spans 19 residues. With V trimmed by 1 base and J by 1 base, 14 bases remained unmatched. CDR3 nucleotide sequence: TGTGCCAGCAGCCAAGGGTTAGGGGCGAGGACAGGGAGTAACTATGGCTACACCTTC. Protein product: CASSQGLGARTGSNYGYTF.

The CDR3 here is CASSFSGRDTGELFF. CDR3 coding DNA: TGTGCCAGTAGTTTTAGCGGGAGGGACACCGGGGAGCTGTTTTTT. V is TRBV19 and J is TRBJ2-2; 11 bases map to TRBD2. The CDR3 has 15 residues. Germline CDR1 is LNHDA and CDR2 is SQIVND (reference sequence). J lost 3 bases, V lost 5 bases, and 2 bases had no gene match.

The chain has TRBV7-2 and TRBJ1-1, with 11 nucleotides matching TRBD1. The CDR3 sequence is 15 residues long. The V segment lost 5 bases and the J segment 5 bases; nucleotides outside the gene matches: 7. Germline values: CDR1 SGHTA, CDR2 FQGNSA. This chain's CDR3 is CASSPSDRGQTEAFF. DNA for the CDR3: TGTGCCAGCAGCCCCTCGGACAGGGGGCAGACTGAAGCTTTCTTT.

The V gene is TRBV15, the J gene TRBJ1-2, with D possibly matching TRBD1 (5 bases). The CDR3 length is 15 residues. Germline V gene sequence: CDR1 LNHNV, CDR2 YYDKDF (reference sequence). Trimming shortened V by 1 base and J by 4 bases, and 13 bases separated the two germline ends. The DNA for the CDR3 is TGTGCCACCAGCAGAGTGGGGCAGGGAAGCTATGGCTACACCTTC. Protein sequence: CATSRVGQGSYGYTF.

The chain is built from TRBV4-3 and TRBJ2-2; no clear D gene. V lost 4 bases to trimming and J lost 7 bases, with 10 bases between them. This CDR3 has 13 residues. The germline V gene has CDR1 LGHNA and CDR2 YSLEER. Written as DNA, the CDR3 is TGCGCCAGCAGCCCCCAATTCAGCGGGGAGCTGTTTTTT. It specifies CASSPQFSGELFF.

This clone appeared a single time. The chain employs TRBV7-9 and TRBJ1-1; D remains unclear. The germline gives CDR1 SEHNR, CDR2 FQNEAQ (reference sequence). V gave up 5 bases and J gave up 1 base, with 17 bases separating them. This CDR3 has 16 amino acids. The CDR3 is CASSRTLQRKNTEAFF. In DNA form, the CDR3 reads TGTGCCAGCAGCCGAACCCTACAGAGAAAGAACACTGAAGCTTTCTTT.

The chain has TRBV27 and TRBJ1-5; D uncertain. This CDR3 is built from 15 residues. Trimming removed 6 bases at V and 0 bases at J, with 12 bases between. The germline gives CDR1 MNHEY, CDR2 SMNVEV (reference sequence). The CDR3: CASRASINSNQPQHF. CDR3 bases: TGTGCCAGCAGAGCGAGCATAAATAGCAATCAGCCCCAGCATTTT.

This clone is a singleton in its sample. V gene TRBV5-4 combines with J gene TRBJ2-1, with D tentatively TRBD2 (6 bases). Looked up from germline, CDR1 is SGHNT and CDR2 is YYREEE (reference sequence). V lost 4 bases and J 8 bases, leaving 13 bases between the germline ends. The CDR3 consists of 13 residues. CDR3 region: CASSVRERHEQFF. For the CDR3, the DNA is TGTGCCAGCAGCGTTCGGGAGCGGCATGAGCAGTTCTTC.